This T cell receptor (beta chain) was captured in a study (dated by TCRdb to about 2015). Describing the broader study: The study examined whether tumor-infiltrating Tregs in breast cancer are drawn from blood Tregs or arise in situ by conversion from other CD4+ T cell subsets. The paper as a whole reports these results and caveats: Validation in the larger cohort was restricted to a single TCR beta V-J rearrangement rather than whole repertoires. In terms of TCR gene usage, tumor memory CD4+ T cells clustered together with blood and lymph node memory CD4+ cells, as well as with lymph node naive CD4+ cells. Tumor-infiltrating Treg TCR alpha and beta sequences overlapped most with tumor naive CD4+ T cells, then with blood naive CD4+ T cells.

The germline V end is reduced by 5 bases and the J end by 4 bases; junction bases left unmatched: 7. The CDR3 measures 15 amino acids from cysteine to phenylalanine. Only the CDR3 part of the read is kept: 45 bases, read in frame from the first base. Full-length TCR variable regions were amplified by 5' RACE PCR using constant-region reverse primers, and then by semi-nested PCR using Nested Universal Primer A. Using the ReliaPrep RNA Cell Miniprep System, total RNA was extracted, and the SMARTer RACE 5'/3' Kit was then used to reverse transcribe the RNA into 5'RACE-ready cDNA. Multiplex adaptors were used to barcode full-length TCR alpha and beta libraries, and the barcoded libraries were sequenced on an Illumina MiSeq. The original pipeline was this. For each of nine subset-tissue groups, sequencing data from the five patients were combined, and the groups were compared by unsupervised clustering of TCR gene usage. The Morisita-Horn index, with shared sequences weighted by their contribution to each repertoire, was used to calculate repertoire similarity. The public reads were run again by TCRdb, first through fastp at Q25 and then through MiXCR, and only productive beta chains were kept. Rows with one shared CDR3 protein collapse into an entry with the most common genes and DNA. The V and J calls were determined by TCRdb, not by the authors. The table for this sample lists tens of thousands of distinct CDR3 sequences; about a fifth of them were counted only once. The ten largest clones take up around 4.5% of the sample.

CD4+CD25+CD127-/low cells were isolated as Tregs. Tregs, naive and memory CD4+ T cells from tumor, blood and ipsilateral draining lymph nodes of a handful of breast cancer patients underwent full-length TCR alpha and beta sequencing. Tumor tissue, along with lymph nodes from ipsilateral axillary dissection, was perfused with PBS, minced, and then digested using collagenase I and hyaluronidase. Mononuclear cells from lymph nodes or around 50 ml of peripheral blood were isolated by Ficoll density gradient centrifugation. FACS confirmed that the sorted cell populations were more than 90% pure. This clonotype has a count of ten or more. What this receptor recognizes is not known. No qualities accompany the bases; no much larger clone lies one base away.

The sequence was collected from a female donor with breast cancer. Recombination connected TRBV12-3 or TRBV12-4 to TRBJ2-5, and 10 junctional nucleotides match TRBD2. Sequencing was done on a sample of Tregs sorted from a lymph node. The bases are TGTGCCAGCAGTGCCGGGACTAGCGTAGGAGAGACCCAGTACTTC. Its protein is CASSAGTSVGETQYF.